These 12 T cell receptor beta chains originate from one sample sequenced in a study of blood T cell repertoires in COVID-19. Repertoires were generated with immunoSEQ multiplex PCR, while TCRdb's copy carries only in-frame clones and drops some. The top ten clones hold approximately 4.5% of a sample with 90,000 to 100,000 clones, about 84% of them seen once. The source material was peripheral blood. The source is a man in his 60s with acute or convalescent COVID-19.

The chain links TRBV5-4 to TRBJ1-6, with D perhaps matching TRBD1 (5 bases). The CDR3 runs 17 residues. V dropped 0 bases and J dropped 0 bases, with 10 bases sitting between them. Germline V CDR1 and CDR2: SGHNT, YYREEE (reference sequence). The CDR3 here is CASSLGGGSSYNSPLHF. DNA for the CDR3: TGTGCCAGCAGCTTGGGCGGGGGAAGCTCCTATAATTCACCCCTCCACTTT.

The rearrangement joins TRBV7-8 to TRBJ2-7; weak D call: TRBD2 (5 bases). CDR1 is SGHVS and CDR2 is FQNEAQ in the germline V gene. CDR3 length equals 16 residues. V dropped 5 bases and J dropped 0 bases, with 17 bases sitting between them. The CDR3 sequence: CASSLGRGPSSYEQYF. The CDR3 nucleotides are TGTGCCAGCAGCCTGGGTCGGGGTCCGAGCTCCTACGAGCAGTACTTC.

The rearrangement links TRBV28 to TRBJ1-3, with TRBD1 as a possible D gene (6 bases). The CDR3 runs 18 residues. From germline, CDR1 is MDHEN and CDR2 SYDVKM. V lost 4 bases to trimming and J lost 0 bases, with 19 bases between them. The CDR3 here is CASSYFRGQGFSGNTIYF. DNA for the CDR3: TGTGCCAGCAGTTACTTTAGGGGACAAGGTTTCTCTGGAAACACCATATATTTT.

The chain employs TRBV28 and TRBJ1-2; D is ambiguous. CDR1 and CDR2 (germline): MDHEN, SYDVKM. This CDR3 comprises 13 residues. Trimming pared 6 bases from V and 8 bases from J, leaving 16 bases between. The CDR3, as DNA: TGTGCCAGCAGCCAGAGCGTCCGGGTCGGCTACACCTTC. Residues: CASSQSVRVGYTF.

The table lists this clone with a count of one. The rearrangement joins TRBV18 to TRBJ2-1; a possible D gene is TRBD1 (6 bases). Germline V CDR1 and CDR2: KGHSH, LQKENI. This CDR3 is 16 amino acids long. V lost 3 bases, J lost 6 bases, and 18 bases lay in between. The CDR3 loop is CASSPGVAGVPNEQFF. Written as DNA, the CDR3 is TGTGCCAGCTCACCCGGGGTGGCAGGGGTTCCCAATGAGCAGTTCTTC.

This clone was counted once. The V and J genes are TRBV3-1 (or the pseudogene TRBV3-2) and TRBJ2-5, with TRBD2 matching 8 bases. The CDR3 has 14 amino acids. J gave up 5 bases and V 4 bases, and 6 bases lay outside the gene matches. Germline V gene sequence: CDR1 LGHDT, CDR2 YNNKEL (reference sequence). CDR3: CASSPWTSRETQYF. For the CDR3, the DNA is TGTGCCAGCAGCCCTTGGACTAGCCGGGAGACCCAGTACTTC.

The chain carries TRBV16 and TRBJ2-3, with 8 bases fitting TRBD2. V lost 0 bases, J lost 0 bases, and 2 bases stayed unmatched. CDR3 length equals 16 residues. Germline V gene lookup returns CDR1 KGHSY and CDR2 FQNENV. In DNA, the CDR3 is TGTGCCAGCAGCCAATCTGCTAGCGGGAGCACAGATACGCAGTATTTT. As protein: CASSQSASGSTDTQYF. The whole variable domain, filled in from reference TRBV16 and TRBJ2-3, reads GEEVAQTPKHLVRGEGQKAKLYCAPIKGHSYVFWYQQVLKNEFKFLISFQNENVFDETGMPKERFSAKCLPNSPCSLEIQATKLEDSAVYFCASSQSASGSTDTQYFGPGTRLTVL.

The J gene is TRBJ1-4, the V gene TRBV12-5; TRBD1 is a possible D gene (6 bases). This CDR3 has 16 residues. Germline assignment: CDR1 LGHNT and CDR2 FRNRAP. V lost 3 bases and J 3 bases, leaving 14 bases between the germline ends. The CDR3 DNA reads TGTGCTAGTGGTTTACCCCTGGGGGCAGCTAATGAAAAACTGTTTTTT. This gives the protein CASGLPLGAANEKLFF.

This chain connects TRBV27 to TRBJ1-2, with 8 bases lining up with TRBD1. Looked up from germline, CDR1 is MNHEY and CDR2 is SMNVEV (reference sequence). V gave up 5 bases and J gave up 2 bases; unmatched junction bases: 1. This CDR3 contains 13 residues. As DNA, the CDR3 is TGTGCCAGCAGTCACAGGGGGAACTATGGCTACACCTTC. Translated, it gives CASSHRGNYGYTF.

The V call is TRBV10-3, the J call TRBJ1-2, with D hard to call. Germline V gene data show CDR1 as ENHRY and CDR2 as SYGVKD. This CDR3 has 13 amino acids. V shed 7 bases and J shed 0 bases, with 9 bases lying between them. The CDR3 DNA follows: TGTGCCATCAATGACGGAGCTAACTATGGCTACACCTTC. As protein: CAINDGANYGYTF.

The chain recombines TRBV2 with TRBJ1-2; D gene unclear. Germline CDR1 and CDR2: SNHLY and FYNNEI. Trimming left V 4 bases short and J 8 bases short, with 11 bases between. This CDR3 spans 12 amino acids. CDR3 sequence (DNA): TGTGCCAGCAGTGTCCTTCCTGTGGGCTACACCTTC. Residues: CASSVLPVGYTF.

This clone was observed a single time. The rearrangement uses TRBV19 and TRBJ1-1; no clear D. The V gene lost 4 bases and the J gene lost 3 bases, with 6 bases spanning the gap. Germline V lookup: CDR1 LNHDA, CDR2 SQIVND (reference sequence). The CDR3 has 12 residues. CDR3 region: CASSRRDTEAFF. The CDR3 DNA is TGTGCCAGTAGTAGGAGGGACACTGAAGCTTTCTTT.